This TCR beta chain is from a study of shared clonotypes between healthy human individuals. Findings and limits, study-wide: At large depth, rarefaction still showed sorted-subset sequencing to be incomplete.

On this clone: Its antigen remains unknown.

The repertoire was sequenced with immunoSEQ multiplex PCR; TCRdb's copy has only in-frame clones and lacks some. The sample has roughly 2.1 million clones, just over 90% seen once. CD8 cells regarded as naive lacked CD45RO, were positively chosen for CCR7, and omitted terminally differentiated effector memory CD45RA+ cells. This clonotype was obtained from a man aged 18-30 years in good health. Some clones in this sample may be carry-over from other donors' samples. The material sequenced was naive CD8+ T cells from PBMCs.

CDR3 in amino acids: CASKRTGEDEQYF. DNA for the CDR3: TGTGCCAGCAAGCGGACAGGGGAGGACGAGCAGTACTTC. The rearrangement links TRBV28 to TRBJ2-7; 9 nucleotides agree with TRBD1. Germline V CDR1 and CDR2: MDHEN, SYDVKM. J lost 5 bases, V lost 7 bases, and 6 bases had no gene match. The CDR3 runs to 13 residues.